Presented here are 14 T cell receptor beta chains from one specimen sequenced in a study of blood T cells in healthy people across ages. For the second PCR, which ran for about 6 to 11 cycles, a sample-barcoded 5' primer and a J-beta primer mix were used. TCRdb passed the 5' RACE reads through MiXCR, listing each CDR3 protein once. The sample consists of 580,000 or so distinct CDR3 sequences, less than 60% of them appearing once. Sequencing used blood. The receptors shown here come from a man aged 80 or over in good health.

This clonotype appeared a few times. This rearrangement joins TRBV12-3 or TRBV12-4 to TRBJ2-7; 8 positions match TRBD1. This CDR3 contains 15 residues. V trimming: 3 bases; J trimming: 5 bases; junction bases outside the gene matches: 9. The CDR3 loop is CASSLEPRQGNEQYF. DNA for the CDR3: TGTGCCAGCAGTTTGGAGCCGAGACAGGGGAACGAGCAGTACTTC.

This clonotype was counted between two and nine times. The rearrangement links TRBV29-1 to TRBJ1-2, with TRBD1 identical over 7 bases. After removal of 4 bases from V and 7 bases from J, the junction contained 9 bases not matched to a gene. CDR1 and CDR2 (germline): SQVTM, ANQGSEA. The CDR3 has 13 residues. CDR3 sequence (DNA): TGCAGCGTTGTAGACAGGGAGGTCTTTGGCTACACCTTC. It yields the protein CSVVDREVFGYTF.

The chain recombines TRBV20-1 with TRBJ2-5; D unresolved. Germline values: CDR1 DFQATT, CDR2 SNEGSKA (reference sequence). The CDR3 loop spans 15 amino acids. V was clipped by 6 bases and J by 11 bases, with 28 bases between them. The CDR3 reads CSAGPGQLGYNEQYF. The CDR3 DNA reads as TGCAGTGCAGGCCCCGGGCAACTGGGGTACAATGAGCAGTACTTC.

The chain couples TRBV20-1 to TRBJ2-2; D remains unclear. The CDR3 runs 13 residues. Per germline, CDR1 DFQATT and CDR2 SNEGSKA (reference sequence). The CDR3 is CGVNSRRTGELFF. The CDR3 coding sequence is TGCGGAGTTAACAGTCGGCGAACCGGGGAGCTGTTTTTT.

The chain recombines TRBV20-1 with TRBJ2-3, with 11 nucleotides matching TRBD1. Trimming cost V 2 bases and J 2 bases; bases outside gene matches: 15. The germline V gene has CDR1 DFQATT and CDR2 SNEGSKA (reference sequence). This CDR3 spans 19 amino acids. CDR3 in DNA: TGCAGTGCTAGACATAATCCTAAACCGGGACAGGGGGACACAGATACGCAGTATTTT. Its translation is CSARHNPKPGQGDTDTQYF.

The sample holds a few counts of this clonotype. The rearrangement uses TRBV6-6 and TRBJ1-1; D not certain. The CDR3 extends over 12 amino acids. V was pared by 6 bases and J by 7 bases, with 12 bases between. Germline V CDR1 and CDR2: MNHNY, SVGAGI (reference sequence). As DNA, the CDR3 is TGTGCCAGCAGCTGGCGGTTTAATGAAGCTTTCTTT. Its translation is CASSWRFNEAFF.

The V call is TRBV7-9, the J call TRBJ1-1, with D unclear. CDR3 length: 13 residues. Trimming took 2 bases from V and 9 from J, leaving 13 bases between them. The germline gives CDR1 SEHNR, CDR2 FQNEAQ (reference sequence). CDR3 residues: CASSLLPTNKAFF. In DNA form, the CDR3 reads TGTGCCAGCAGCTTATTACCGACAAACAAAGCTTTCTTT.

The rearrangement joins TRBV6-5 to TRBJ2-1, with 7 bases fitting TRBD1. The J segment lost 6 bases and the V segment lost 7 bases, leaving 6 bases of the junction unmatched. The CDR3 is 13 amino acids. Germline V gene lookup returns CDR1 MNHEY and CDR2 SVGAGI. The CDR3, as DNA: TGTGCCAGCAATGCAAGGGGGCGCAATGAGCAGTTCTTC. Amino acid sequence: CASNARGRNEQFF.

The chain uses TRBV29-1 and TRBJ1-2; D is undetermined. From germline, CDR1 is SQVTM and CDR2 ANQGSEA. The CDR3 spans 12 residues. Deletions cut 7 bases from V and 5 bases from J, with 14 bases between. In DNA form, the CDR3 reads TGCAGCGCAAGGGAAGGCCCGTATGGCTACACCTTC. Encoded protein: CSAREGPYGYTF.

This clonotype was counted only a few times. This rearrangement joins TRBV20-1 to TRBJ1-3, with D perhaps TRBD1 (5 bases). Trimming pared 0 bases from V and 4 bases from J, leaving 10 bases between. The CDR3 has 14 residues. Germline CDR1 reads DFQATT; CDR2 reads SNEGSKA (reference sequence). The CDR3 nucleotides are TGCAGTGCTAGAGATGGGAGGGGCGGAAACACCATATATTTT. This encodes CSARDGRGGNTIYF.

The V call is TRBV10-3, the J call TRBJ2-5; D possibly corresponds to TRBD1 (5 bases). V lost 0 bases to trimming and J lost 3 bases, with 14 bases between them. The CDR3 has 16 residues. CDR1 ENHRY and CDR2 SYGVKD come from the germline V gene. CDR3 nucleotides: TGTGCCATCAGTGAGTCGGTCAATGGGGCCGAAGAGACCCAGTACTTC. As protein: CAISESVNGAEETQYF.

The rearrangement links TRBV6-5 to TRBJ1-1; a possible D gene is TRBD1 (6 bases). The CDR3 runs to 14 residues. Germline CDR1 is MNHEY and CDR2 is SVGAGI. Deletions cut 2 bases from V and 6 bases from J, with 13 bases between. The CDR3 bases are TGTGCCAGCAGTTACCCAGGGGCCGAGGCTGAAGCTTTCTTT. Protein: CASSYPGAEAEAFF.

This clonotype was seen a few times. This chain links TRBV4-3 with TRBJ2-5; tentative D call: TRBD2 (6 bases). Germline V gene sequence: CDR1 LGHNA, CDR2 YSLEER. V dropped 4 bases and J dropped 5 bases, with 11 bases sitting between them. The CDR3 consists of 13 residues. CDR3 sequence (DNA): TGCGCCAGCAGCCTGCGGGACGGCGAGACCCAGTACTTC. Its translation: CASSLRDGETQYF.

The rearrangement joins TRBV4-1 to TRBJ2-1, with 10 bases matching TRBD2. Germline CDR1 MGHRA, CDR2 YSYEKL. This CDR3 contains 16 residues. V shed 3 bases and J 7 bases; nucleotides not matched to a gene: 9. CDR3 DNA: TGCGCCAGCAGCCAGTCACTAGCGGGGCCGGGAAATGAGCAGTTCTTC. It yields the protein CASSQSLAGPGNEQFF.